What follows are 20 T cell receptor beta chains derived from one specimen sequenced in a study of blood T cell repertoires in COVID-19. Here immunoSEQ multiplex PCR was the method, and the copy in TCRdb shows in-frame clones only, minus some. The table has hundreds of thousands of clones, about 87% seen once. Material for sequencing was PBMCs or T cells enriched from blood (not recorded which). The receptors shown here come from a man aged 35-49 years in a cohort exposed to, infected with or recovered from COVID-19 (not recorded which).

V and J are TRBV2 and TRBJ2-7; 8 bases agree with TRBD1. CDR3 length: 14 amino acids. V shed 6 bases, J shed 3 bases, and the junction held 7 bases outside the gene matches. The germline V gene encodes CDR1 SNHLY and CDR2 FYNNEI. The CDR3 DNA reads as TGTGCCAGCAGCGAACAGGGGGGTTACTACGAGCAGTACTTC. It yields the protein CASSEQGGYYEQYF.

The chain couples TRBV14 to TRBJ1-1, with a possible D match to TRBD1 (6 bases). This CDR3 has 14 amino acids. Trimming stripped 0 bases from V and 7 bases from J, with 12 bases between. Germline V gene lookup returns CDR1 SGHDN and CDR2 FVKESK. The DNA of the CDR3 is TGTGCCAGCAGCCAAGATCGGGGGGCGGGTGAAGCTTTCTTT. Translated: CASSQDRGAGEAFF.

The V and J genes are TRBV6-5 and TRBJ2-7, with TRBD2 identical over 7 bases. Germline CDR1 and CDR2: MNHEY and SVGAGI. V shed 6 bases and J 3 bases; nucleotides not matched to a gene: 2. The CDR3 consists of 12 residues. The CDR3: CASRRDYYEQYF. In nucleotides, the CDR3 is TGTGCCAGCAGAAGGGACTACTACGAGCAGTACTTC.

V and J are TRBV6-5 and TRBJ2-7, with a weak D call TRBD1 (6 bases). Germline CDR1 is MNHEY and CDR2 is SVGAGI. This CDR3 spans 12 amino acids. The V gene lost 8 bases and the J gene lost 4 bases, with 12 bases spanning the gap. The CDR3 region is CASHRVAYEQYF. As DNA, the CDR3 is TGTGCCAGCCACAGGGTTGCGTACGAGCAGTACTTC.

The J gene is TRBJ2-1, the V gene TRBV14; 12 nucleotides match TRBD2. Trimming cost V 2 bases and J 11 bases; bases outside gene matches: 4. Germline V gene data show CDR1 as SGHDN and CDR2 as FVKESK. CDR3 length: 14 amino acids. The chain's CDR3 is CASSQQTSGRKQFF. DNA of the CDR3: TGTGCCAGCAGCCAACAGACTAGCGGGAGAAAGCAGTTCTTC.

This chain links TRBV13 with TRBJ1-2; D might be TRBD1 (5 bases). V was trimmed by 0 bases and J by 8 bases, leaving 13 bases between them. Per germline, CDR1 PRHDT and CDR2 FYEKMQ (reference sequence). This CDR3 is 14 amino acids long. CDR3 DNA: TGTGCCAGCAGCTTAGGCCGGGGGGGGTCCGGCTACACCTTC. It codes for CASSLGRGGSGYTF.

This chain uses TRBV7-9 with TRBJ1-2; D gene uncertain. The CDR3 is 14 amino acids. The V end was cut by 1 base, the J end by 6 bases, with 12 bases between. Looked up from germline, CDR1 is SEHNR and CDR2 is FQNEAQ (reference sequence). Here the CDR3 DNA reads TGTGCCAGCAGCTTAGTTAGCCGGAAGCATGGCTACACCTTC. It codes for CASSLVSRKHGYTF.

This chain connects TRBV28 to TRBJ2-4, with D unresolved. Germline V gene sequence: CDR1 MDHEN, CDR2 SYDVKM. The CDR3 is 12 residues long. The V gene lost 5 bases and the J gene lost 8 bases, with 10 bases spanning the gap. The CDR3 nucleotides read TGTGCCAGCAGTACCCCTCGAGACATTCAGTACTTC. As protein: CASSTPRDIQYF.

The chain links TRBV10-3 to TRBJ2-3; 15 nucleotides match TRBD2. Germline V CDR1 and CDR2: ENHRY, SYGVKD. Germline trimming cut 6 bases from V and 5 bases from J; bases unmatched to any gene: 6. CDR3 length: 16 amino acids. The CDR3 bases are TGTGCCATCAGACCCGGACTAGCGGGAGGGATAGATACGCAGTATTTT. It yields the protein CAIRPGLAGGIDTQYF.

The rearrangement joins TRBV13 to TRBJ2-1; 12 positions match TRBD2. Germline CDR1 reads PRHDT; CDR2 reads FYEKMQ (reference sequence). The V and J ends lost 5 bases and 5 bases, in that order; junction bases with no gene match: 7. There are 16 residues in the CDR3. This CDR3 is CASSTWTSGKDNEQFF. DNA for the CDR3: TGTGCCAGCAGCACCTGGACTAGCGGGAAAGACAATGAGCAGTTCTTC.

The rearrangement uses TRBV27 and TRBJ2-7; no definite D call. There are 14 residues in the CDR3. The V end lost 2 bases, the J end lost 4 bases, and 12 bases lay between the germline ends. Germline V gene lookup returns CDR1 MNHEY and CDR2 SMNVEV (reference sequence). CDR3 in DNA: TGTGCCAGCAGTTTAGATGGCAGTGTATACGAGCAGTACTTC. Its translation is CASSLDGSVYEQYF.

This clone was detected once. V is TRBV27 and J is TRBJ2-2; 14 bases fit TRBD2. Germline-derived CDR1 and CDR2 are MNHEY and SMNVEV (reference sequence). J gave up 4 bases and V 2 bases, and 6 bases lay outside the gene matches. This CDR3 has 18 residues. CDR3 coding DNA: TGTGCCAGCAGTTTAGCGGGACTAGCGGGAGTTATCACCGGGGAGCTGTTTTTT. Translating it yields CASSLAGLAGVITGELFF.

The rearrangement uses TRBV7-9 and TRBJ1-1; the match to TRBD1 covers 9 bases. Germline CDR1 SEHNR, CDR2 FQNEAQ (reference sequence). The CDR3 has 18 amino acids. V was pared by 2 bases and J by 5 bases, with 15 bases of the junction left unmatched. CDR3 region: CASSLIGTGFKTHTEAFF. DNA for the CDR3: TGTGCCAGCAGCTTAATAGGGACAGGGTTCAAAACCCATACTGAAGCTTTCTTT. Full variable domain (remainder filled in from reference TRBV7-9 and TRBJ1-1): DTGVSQNPRHKITKRGQNVTFRCDPISEHNRLYWYRQTLGQGPEFLTYFQNEAQLEKSRLLSDRFSAERPKGSFSTLEIQRTEQGDSAMYLCASSLIGTGFKTHTEAFFGQGTRLTVV.

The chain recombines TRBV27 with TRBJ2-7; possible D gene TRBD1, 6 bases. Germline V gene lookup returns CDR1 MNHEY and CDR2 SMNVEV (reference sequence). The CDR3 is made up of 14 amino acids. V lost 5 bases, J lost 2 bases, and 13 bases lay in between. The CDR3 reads CASSTLQGTYEQYF. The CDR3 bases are TGTGCCAGCAGTACCCTACAGGGAACCTACGAGCAGTACTTC.

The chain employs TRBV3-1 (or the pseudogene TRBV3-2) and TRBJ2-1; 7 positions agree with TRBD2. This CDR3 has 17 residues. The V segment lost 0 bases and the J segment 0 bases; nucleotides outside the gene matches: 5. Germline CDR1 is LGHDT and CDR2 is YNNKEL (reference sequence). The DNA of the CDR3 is TGTGCCAGCAGCCAAGATTTGGGAGGGAGCTCCTACAATGAGCAGTTCTTC. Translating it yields CASSQDLGGSSYNEQFF.

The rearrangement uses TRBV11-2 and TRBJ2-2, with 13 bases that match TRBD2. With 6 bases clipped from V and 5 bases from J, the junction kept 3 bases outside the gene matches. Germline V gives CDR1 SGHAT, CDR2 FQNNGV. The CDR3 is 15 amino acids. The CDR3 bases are TGTGCCAGCAGACTGACTAGCGGGAGGACCGGGGAGCTGTTTTTT. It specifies CASRLTSGRTGELFF. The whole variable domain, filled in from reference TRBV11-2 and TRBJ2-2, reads EAGVAQSPRYKIIEKRQSVAFWCNPISGHATLYWYQQILGQGPKLLIQFQNNGVVDDSQLPKDRFSAERLKGVDSTLKIQPAKLEDSAVYLCASRLTSGRTGELFFGEGSRLTVL.

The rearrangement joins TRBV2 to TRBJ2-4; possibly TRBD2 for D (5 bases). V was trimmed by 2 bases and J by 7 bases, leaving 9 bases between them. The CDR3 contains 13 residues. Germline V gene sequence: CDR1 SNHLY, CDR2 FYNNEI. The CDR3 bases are TGTGCCAGCAGTGAATACCCGGGGAACATTCAGTACTTC. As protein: CASSEYPGNIQYF.

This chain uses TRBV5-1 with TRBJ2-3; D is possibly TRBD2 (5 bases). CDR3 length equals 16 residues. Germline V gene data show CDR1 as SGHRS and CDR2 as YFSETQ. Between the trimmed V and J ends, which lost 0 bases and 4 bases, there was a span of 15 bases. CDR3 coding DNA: TGCGCCAGCAGCTTGGTCTCGGGAATCTCCCCAGATACGCAGTATTTT. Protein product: CASSLVSGISPDTQYF.

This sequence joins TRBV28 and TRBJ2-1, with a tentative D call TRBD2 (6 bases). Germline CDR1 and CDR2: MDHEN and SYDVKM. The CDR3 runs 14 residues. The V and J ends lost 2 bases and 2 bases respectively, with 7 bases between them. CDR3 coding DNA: TGTGCCAGCAGTTTACGGGAGACCTACAATGAGCAGTTCTTC. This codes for CASSLRETYNEQFF.

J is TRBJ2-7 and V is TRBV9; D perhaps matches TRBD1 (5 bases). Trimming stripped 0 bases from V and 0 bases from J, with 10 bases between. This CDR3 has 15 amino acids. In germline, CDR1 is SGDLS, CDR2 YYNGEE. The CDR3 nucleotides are TGTGCCAGCAGCGTAGGGGTAGGGGACTCCTACGAGCAGTACTTC. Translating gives CASSVGVGDSYEQYF.